Below are 19 T cell receptor beta chains sequenced from a single sample in a study of identical twins. TCRdb recomputed calls from the 5' RACE reads with MiXCR, one row per CDR3 protein. The data show about 550,000 distinct CDR3 sequences, 20% to 25% seen once. This sample also appeared in a second study, on yellow fever vaccine responses in identical twins.

The source material was CD4+ T cells sorted from blood. Source of these receptors: a woman between 18 and 29 years old in good health.

The chain is built from TRBV29-1 and TRBJ2-6; 9 bases line up with TRBD1. This CDR3 region has 15 residues. CDR1 SQVTM and CDR2 ANQGSEA come from the germline V gene. J gave up 0 bases and V 7 bases, and 4 bases lay outside the gene matches. The CDR3 is CSAGQGLSGANVLTF. The CDR3 DNA follows: TGCAGCGCGGGACAGGGACTCTCTGGGGCCAACGTCCTGACTTTC.

Comment on this clonotype: Relative to the germline gene, one junction end is altered; a read error may explain this. CDR3 DNA: TGCAGTGCTAGAGGGGGGGCGGTGGCGACGGGCGAGCAATACTTC. It specifies CSARGGAVATGEQYF. V gene TRBV20-1 combines with J gene TRBJ2-7; D tentatively reads TRBD1 or TRBD2 (6 bases each). The germline CDR1 and CDR2 sequences are DFQATT and SNEGSKA (reference sequence). The CDR3 spans 15 residues.

The V call is TRBV12-3 or TRBV12-4, the J call TRBJ2-7; TRBD2 is a possible D gene (5 bases). The CDR3 runs to 14 residues. V dropped 5 bases and J dropped 3 bases, with 14 bases sitting between them. CDR3 DNA sequence: TGTGCCAGCAGTCAAAGTGGACTTAGCTACGAGCAGTACTTC. Translated, it gives CASSQSGLSYEQYF.

This clonotype was picked up a small number of times. CDR3 nucleotide sequence: TGCAGTGCTAGCGGGGCCCCCGGACACTCCTACAATGAGCAGTTCTTC. Translation: CSASGAPGHSYNEQFF. The V call is TRBV20-1, the J call TRBJ2-1; D is possibly TRBD1 or TRBD2 (5 bases each). CDR3 length: 16 residues. CDR1 and CDR2 (germline): DFQATT, SNEGSKA (reference sequence). With 3 bases removed from V and 0 bases from J, the gap between germline ends came to 15 bases.

The V and J genes are TRBV5-1 and TRBJ2-3; 12 bases are a match to TRBD2. Trimming removed 3 bases from V and 6 bases from J; junction bases left unmatched: 8. CDR3 size: 16 residues. Germline lookup yields CDR1 SGHRS and CDR2 YFSETQ. DNA for the CDR3: TGCGCCAGCAGCTCAGCCCTAGCGGGAGGGCCGGATACGCAGTATTTT. Protein sequence: CASSSALAGGPDTQYF. Looking up the rest from reference TRBV5-1 and TRBJ2-3 gives the full variable domain: KAGVTQTPRYLIKTRGQQVTLSCSPISGHRSVSWYQQTPGQGLQFLFEYFSETQRNKGNFPGRFSGRQFSNSRSEMNVSTLELGDSALYLCASSSALAGGPDTQYFGPGTRLTVL.

This clonotype has only a few counts. This chain's CDR3 is CSVELPGWYGYTF. CDR3 bases: TGCAGCGTCGAGCTCCCGGGGTGGTATGGCTACACCTTC. V usage is TRBV29-1 and J usage is TRBJ1-2; D remains ambiguous. Trimming shortened V by 6 bases and J by 5 bases, and 16 bases separated the two germline ends. This CDR3 comprises 13 residues. Germline CDR1 SQVTM, CDR2 ANQGSEA. Complete variable domain (other parts from reference TRBV29-1 and TRBJ1-2): SAVISQKPSRDICQRGTSLTIQCQVDSQVTMMFWYRQQPGQSLTLIATANQGSEATYESGFVIDKFPISRPNLTFSTLTVSNMSPEDSSIYLCSVELPGWYGYTFGSGTRLTVV.

This clonotype has just a few counts. CDR3 sequence reads: CASSVEYSRYPYGYTF. The CDR3 DNA follows: TGTGCCAGCAGCGTAGAATACAGCCGGTACCCCTATGGCTACACCTTC. V is TRBV9 and J is TRBJ1-2, with D unclear. CDR1 SGDLS and CDR2 YYNGEE come from the germline V gene. The CDR3 sequence is 16 residues long. V dropped 0 bases and J dropped 4 bases, with 16 bases sitting between them.

This clonotype appeared a few times. This chain uses TRBV29-1 with TRBJ2-1; weak D call: TRBD1 (6 bases). This CDR3 comprises 15 residues. Germline CDR1 and CDR2: SQVTM and ANQGSEA. V was shortened by 1 base and J by 7 bases, with 17 bases between the two germline ends. For the CDR3, the DNA is TGCAGCGTTGAAGCATGGGCAGGGGCCGGGAATGAGCAGTTCTTC. Its translation: CSVEAWAGAGNEQFF.

The chain recombines TRBV15 with TRBJ2-1; 9 bases are shared with TRBD2. V lost 6 bases, J lost 6 bases, and 9 bases stayed unmatched. Per the germline V gene, CDR1 is LNHNV and CDR2 is YYDKDF (reference sequence). The CDR3 spans 15 residues. The CDR3 loop reads CATRRRLAVSNEQFF. The CDR3 DNA reads as TGTGCCACCAGAAGAAGACTAGCGGTCTCCAATGAGCAGTTCTTC.

This clonotype has ten or more counts. The rearrangement joins TRBV10-3 to TRBJ2-7; no firm D call. The CDR3 totals 14 residues. The germline V and J ends were trimmed by 3 bases and 2 bases, with 11 bases remaining between them. The germline CDR1 and CDR2 sequences are ENHRY and SYGVKD. CDR3 protein: CAISDRAGAYEQYF. The CDR3 bases are TGTGCCATCAGTGATCGGGCAGGAGCCTACGAGCAGTACTTC.

This clonotype was observed a few times. This chain links TRBV5-6 with TRBJ2-4; D gene uncertain. Trimming removed 1 base at V and 7 bases at J, with 15 bases between. This CDR3 has 15 amino acids. Germline V CDR1 and CDR2: SGHDT, YYEEEE. In nucleotides, the CDR3 is TGTGCCAGCAGCTTGTGGTCGTACCCCTTGAACATTCAGTACTTC. Its protein product is CASSLWSYPLNIQYF.

This clonotype has more than one count but fewer than ten. CDR3 bases: TGTGCCAGCAGTAGCCGGACTAGCGGGGACAATGAGCAGTTCTTC. Its translation is CASSSRTSGDNEQFF. The chain employs TRBV6-1 and TRBJ2-1; 12 bases map to TRBD2. Germline CDR1 reads MNHNS; CDR2 reads SASEGT. J was trimmed by 5 bases and V by 5 bases; bases with no gene match: 4. The length of the CDR3 is 15 residues.

V and J are TRBV2 and TRBJ2-7, with 9 nucleotides matching TRBD1. V was pared by 5 bases and J by 1 base, with 3 bases of the junction left unmatched. Germline CDR1 SNHLY, CDR2 FYNNEI. This CDR3 is built from 14 residues. DNA for the CDR3: TGTGCCAGCAGTACAGGGGGCGCGTCCTACGAGCAGTACTTC. Protein: CASSTGGASYEQYF.

The CDR3 DNA reads TGTGCCAGCAGTTACTCGTCTAGCAAGGATACGCAGTATTTT. Translation: CASSYSSSKDTQYF. The gene calls are TRBV6-5 and TRBJ2-3, with a possible D match to TRBD2 (5 bases). Trimming took off 0 bases at V and 6 bases at J, with 10 bases between the two ends. Germline CDR1 and CDR2: MNHEY and SVGAGI. The CDR3 has 14 residues.

This chain links TRBV2 with TRBJ2-1, with no clear D. From germline, CDR1 is SNHLY and CDR2 FYNNEI. V shed 4 bases and J shed 5 bases, with 6 bases lying between them. The CDR3 is 12 residues long. This CDR3 is CASSGANNEQFF. The CDR3 bases are TGTGCCAGCAGTGGGGCCAACAATGAGCAGTTCTTC. Full variable domain (outside the CDR3, taken from reference TRBV2 and TRBJ2-1): EPEVTQTPSHQVTQMGQEVILRCVPISNHLYFYWYRQILGQKVEFLVSFYNNEISEKSEIFDDQFSVERPDGSNFTLKIRSTKLEDSAMYFCASSGANNEQFFGPGTRLTVL.

A few counts support this clonotype. This chain links TRBV12-3 or TRBV12-4 with TRBJ2-5; 12 bases match TRBD2. The CDR3 totals 13 residues. V lost 6 bases to trimming and J lost 10 bases; unmatched junction nucleotides: 6. The CDR3 region has the DNA TGTGCCAGCAGAACTAGCGGGGGGCTTTACCAGTACTTC. Protein product: CASRTSGGLYQYF.

The chain links TRBV29-1 to TRBJ2-5; 10 nucleotides line up with TRBD1. With V trimmed by 6 bases and J by 4 bases, 8 bases remained unmatched. Germline V CDR1 and CDR2: SQVTM, ANQGSEA. CDR3 length equals 14 residues. This chain's CDR3 is CSVTGQGRAETQYF. The CDR3 DNA reads TGCAGCGTAACGGGACAGGGGCGGGCAGAGACCCAGTACTTC.

The chain joins TRBV4-1 to TRBJ2-4; TRBD1 matches 11 bases. Germline CDR1 MGHRA, CDR2 YSYEKL. The CDR3 totals 18 residues. The J segment lost 0 bases and the V segment lost 4 bases, leaving 8 bases of the junction unmatched. As DNA, the CDR3 is TGCGCCAGCAGCCCGGGACAGGGGGGACTTATAGCCAAAAACATTCAGTACTTC. Translating it yields CASSPGQGGLIAKNIQYF.

The CDR3 nucleotides read TGCAGTGCCCTTGGTAGCGAAAGCTCCTACGAGCAGTACTTC. The encoded protein is CSALGSESSYEQYF. The V call is TRBV20-1, the J call TRBJ2-7, with a possible D match to TRBD2 (5 bases). Germline loops: CDR1 DFQATT, CDR2 SNEGSKA (reference sequence). The CDR3 consists of 14 residues. Trimming left V 6 bases short and J 0 bases short, with 15 bases between.